The clone carrying this TCR beta chain was counted between two and nine times. Isolated RNA was reverse transcribed into cDNA used as the sequencing template. Assay used: immunoSEQ multiplex PCR; TCRdb lists only in-frame clones, some missing. This sample has approximately 89,000 clones, with under 45% found just once. V lost 5 bases to trimming and J lost 8 bases; unmatched junction nucleotides: 14. CDR1 and CDR2 from the germline V gene are LGHNA and YNFKEQ. This CDR3 contains 16 residues. This entry comes from a study of CD8+ T cells in alopecia areata. Study summary: Treated patients took oral tofacitinib at 5 to 10 mg twice daily.

Specimen: CD4+ T cells sorted from blood. The sequence was collected from a human donor with alopecia areata. The chain recombines TRBV4-2 with TRBJ2-3; 9 positions match TRBD2. The CDR3 nucleotides read TGTGCCAGCAGCTCCGGGACTAGCAACCCCCCGGGTACGCAGTATTTT. Translated: CASSSGTSNPPGTQYF.